Listed below are T cell receptor beta chains from one sample, sequenced in a study of CD8 T cells in ankylosing spondylitis. Each CDR3 protein is one row after TCRdb ran MiXCR on the 5' RACE reads. The table shows 470,000 or so distinct CDR3 sequences, with roughly 27% occurring only once. The sequenced material came from blood, either unsorted or a sorted T cell fraction (not recorded which). The receptors were sampled from a male donor with ankylosing spondylitis. Each CDR3 is given with its conserved first and last residue. A D gene is named only where the DNA matches it firmly. A row's size may be missing; if present it is once, few, many or a size class.

D gene: NA
J gene: TRBJ1-5
V gene: TRBV6-1
clone size: few
CDR3 DNA: TGTGCCAGCAGAGAGGGACCTAGCGTTCAGCCCCAGCATTTT
CDR3 protein: CASREGPSVQPQHF

D gene: TRBD2
J gene: TRBJ2-3
V gene: TRBV7-9
clone size: NA
CDR3 DNA: TGTGCCAGCAGCTTCTTAAGCGGGAGTGCAGATACGCAGTATTTT
CDR3 protein: CASSFLSGSADTQYF

D gene: NA
J gene: TRBJ2-7
V gene: TRBV5-1
clone size: NA
CDR3 DNA: TGCGCCAGCAGCCCCGAAGTGCCCTACGAGCAGTACTTC
CDR3 protein: CASSPEVPYEQYF

D gene: NA
J gene: TRBJ1-5
V gene: TRBV10-3
clone size: NA
CDR3 DNA: TGTGCCATCAGTGCCGATGAGGGGCATCAGCCCCAGCATTTT
CDR3 protein: CAISADEGHQPQHF

D gene: TRBD2
J gene: TRBJ2-1
V gene: TRBV11-1
clone size: NA
CDR3 DNA: TGTGCCAGCAGCCTTTCTCCGGGACTAGCGGGAGGGCCGGGATACAATGAGCAGTTCTTC
CDR3 protein: CASSLSPGLAGGPGYNEQFF

D gene: TRBD2
J gene: TRBJ2-1
V gene: TRBV10-3
clone size: NA
CDR3 DNA: TGTGCCATCAGTGACCCCGGACTAGCGGGAGGGTCCTACAATGAGCAGTTCTTC
CDR3 protein: CAISDPGLAGGSYNEQFF

D gene: NA
J gene: TRBJ1-1
V gene: TRBV7-9
clone size: NA
CDR3 DNA: TGTGCCAGCAGCCGTTCAGTGAACACTGAAGCTTTCTTT
CDR3 protein: CASSRSVNTEAFF

D gene: NA
J gene: TRBJ2-2
V gene: TRBV4-1
clone size: NA
CDR3 DNA: TGCGCCAGCAGCCAAGAGCAGGGGACCACCGGGGAGCTGTTTTTT
CDR3 protein: CASSQEQGTTGELFF

D gene: NA
J gene: TRBJ2-2
V gene: TRBV5-1
clone size: many
CDR3 DNA: TGCGCCAGCAGCAGAGAGTATCCGGACACCGGGGAGCTGTTTTTT
CDR3 protein: CASSREYPDTGELFF

D gene: NA
J gene: TRBJ1-4
V gene: TRBV2
clone size: few
CDR3 DNA: TGTGCCAGCAGTCGAACAGGGCATACTAATGAAAAACTGTTTTTT
CDR3 protein: CASSRTGHTNEKLFF

D gene: NA
J gene: TRBJ2-5
V gene: TRBV5-1
clone size: NA
CDR3 DNA: TGCGCCAGCAGCCCGGGCGCGCTCTCCCTCCAAGAGACCCAGTACTTC
CDR3 protein: CASSPGALSLQETQYF

D gene: TRBD1
J gene: TRBJ1-5
V gene: TRBV3-1
clone size: NA
CDR3 DNA: TGTGCCAGCAGCTCGACAGGGGATAGCAATCAGCCCCAGCATTTT
CDR3 protein: CASSSTGDSNQPQHF

D gene: NA
J gene: TRBJ2-5
V gene: TRBV5-1
clone size: NA
CDR3 DNA: TGCGCCAGCAGCTTGGTTGGCGGGCCGACCGAAGAGACCCAGTACTTC
CDR3 protein: CASSLVGGPTEETQYF

D gene: TRBD1
J gene: TRBJ2-7
V gene: TRBV20-1
clone size: NA
CDR3 DNA: TGCAGTGCTAGAGATCCTATCACAGGGGGTCGTGAGCAGTACTTC
CDR3 protein: CSARDPITGGREQYF

D gene: TRBD1
J gene: TRBJ2-4
V gene: TRBV29-1
clone size: few
CDR3 DNA: TGCAGCGTTGAAAGGGACAGGGGGGCCAAAAACATTCAGTACTTC
CDR3 protein: CSVERDRGAKNIQYF

D gene: NA
J gene: TRBJ1-1
V gene: TRBV6-1
clone size: NA
CDR3 DNA: TGTGCCAGCAGCCTTCGGGTTGTTGGCACTGAAGCTTTCTTT
CDR3 protein: CASSLRVVGTEAFF

D gene: TRBD1
J gene: TRBJ1-4
V gene: TRBV6-6
clone size: few
CDR3 DNA: TGTGCCAGCAGTTATGGGGACAGGGTTAAACTGTTTTTT
CDR3 protein: CASSYGDRVKLFF